This TCR beta chain was documented in a study of T cell responses to AZD1222 COVID-19 vaccine. Worth noting for this clone: Its cognate antigen is unknown.

The germline gives CDR1 LNHDA, CDR2 SQIVND (reference sequence). The germline V and J ends were trimmed by 3 bases and 1 base, with 6 bases remaining between them. CDR3 length: 13 amino acids. Findings of the study overall: Among the donors, most were white British and more were female, and clonal diversity was possibly underestimated.

Some clones are missing from TCRdb's copy, which holds only in-frame ones; the method was immunoSEQ multiplex PCR. This sample carries about 74,000 clones, 75% to 95% of them seen once, and the ten largest clones take around 8%. Sequencing used peripheral blood, obtained 28 days after the second AZD1222 dose. The chain carries TRBV19 and TRBJ1-1; no clear D. The clonotype comes from an adult who received the AZD1222 COVID-19 vaccine. The CDR3 loop reads CASSIDQNTEAFF. The DNA of the CDR3 is TGTGCCAGTAGTATTGATCAGAACACTGAAGCTTTCTTT.